The 8 T cell receptor beta chains given below trace back to one sample, sequenced in a study of shared clonotypes between healthy human individuals. Some clones are missing from TCRdb's copy, which holds only in-frame ones; the method was immunoSEQ multiplex PCR. The sample includes 450,000 to 500,000 clones, 79% of them seen just once. The specimen sequenced was PBMCs. Receptors originate from a middle-aged woman in good health. Some clones in this sample may be carry-over from other donors' samples.

The rearrangement uses TRBV6-5 and TRBJ2-1; 10 bases match TRBD2. The CDR3 contains 16 residues. V was pared by 2 bases and J by 8 bases, with 9 bases of the junction left unmatched. CDR1 and CDR2 from the germline V gene are MNHEY and SVGAGI. CDR3 coding DNA: TGTGCCAGCAGTTACCTCCGGACTAGCGGTCTCGATGAGCAGTTCTTC. Protein: CASSYLRTSGLDEQFF.

V usage is TRBV4-1 and J usage is TRBJ2-6, with no clear D. This CDR3 spans 18 amino acids. Germline CDR1 reads MGHRA; CDR2 reads YSYEKL. With 1 base removed from V and 2 bases from J, the gap between germline ends came to 15 bases. The CDR3: CASSQVPLGEAGANVLTF. The CDR3 coding sequence is TGCGCCAGCAGCCAAGTACCTCTCGGCGAGGCTGGGGCCAACGTCCTGACTTTC.

The chain links TRBV28 to TRBJ2-7; no clear D. Trimming shortened V by 9 bases and J by 5 bases, and 14 bases separated the two germline ends. The V gene's germline CDR1 is MDHEN and CDR2 SYDVKM. The CDR3 is 12 amino acids. In DNA, the CDR3 is TGTGCCAGTGGAGCCCCCGCGAACGAGCAGTACTTC. This translates into CASGAPANEQYF.

DNA for the CDR3: TGTGCCAGCAGCCAAGATCTAGCGGGAGAGGCGGAGACCCAGTACTTC. Translating gives CASSQDLAGEAETQYF. The rearrangement links TRBV4-2 to TRBJ2-5, with 10 bases fitting TRBD2. The CDR3 is 16 residues long. Germline loops: CDR1 LGHNA, CDR2 YNFKEQ. J gave up 5 bases and V 0 bases, and 6 bases lay outside the gene matches.

The rearrangement uses TRBV6-4 and TRBJ2-1; D unclear. Trimming took 2 bases from V and 5 from J, leaving 13 bases between them. The CDR3 totals 15 residues. Germline CDR1 reads MRHNA; CDR2 reads SNTAGT. The CDR3 region is CASSDGQVDHNEQFF. CDR3 in DNA: TGTGCCAGCAGTGACGGCCAGGTCGACCACAATGAGCAGTTCTTC.

The sample holds a few counts of this clone. The CDR3 coding sequence is TGTGCCAGCACGGGACAGAAAGCCTACGAGCAGTACTTC. Protein product: CASTGQKAYEQYF. The V call is TRBV2, the J call TRBJ2-7; 7 bases are shared with TRBD1. V shed 7 bases, J shed 2 bases, and the junction held 5 bases outside the gene matches. The CDR3 contains 13 residues. The germline V gene has CDR1 SNHLY and CDR2 FYNNEI.

As regards this clone: The same CDR3 arises from other DNA sequences in this sample as well. The genes are TRBV29-1 and TRBJ2-7; the D call may be TRBD1 or TRBD2 (5 bases each). The CDR3 extends over 11 amino acids. The germline V gene encodes CDR1 SQVTM and CDR2 ANQGSEA. V was trimmed by 4 bases and J by 2 bases, leaving 6 bases between them. CDR3 amino acids: CSVVGAYEQYF. The DNA of the CDR3 is TGCAGCGTTGTGGGGGCCTACGAGCAGTACTTC.

The V and J genes are TRBV6-6 and TRBJ2-4, with TRBD2 identical over 10 bases. In germline, CDR1 is MNHNY, CDR2 SVGAGI (reference sequence). This CDR3 comprises 15 residues. With V trimmed by 5 bases and J by 6 bases, 7 bases remained unmatched. The CDR3 sequence is CASSVIAGGVNIQYF. CDR3 DNA: TGTGCCAGCAGTGTGATAGCGGGAGGAGTAAACATTCAGTACTTC.